This T cell receptor beta chain was identified in a study of blood T cell repertoires in COVID-19. Overall study context: The samples span acute and convalescent COVID-19 from the United States, Italy and Spain. PBMCs, B-cell-depleted T cells, or T cells provided the cDNA or gDNA that made up the material.

Original data processing: The authors estimated nucleated cell counts from reference gene primer amplification. Using immunoSEQ multiplex PCR, the repertoire was profiled, and TCRdb retains in-frame clones only, with some absent. The D gene and trimming were derived from the DNA, and the V and J assignments and clone size from that table. The sample records 200,000 to 300,000 clones, under 90% being singletons. Sequences were obtained from peripheral blood. The sequence came from a man between 60 and 70 years old with acute or convalescent COVID-19.

CDR3 DNA: TGTGCCAGTAGCCCGTACGGGGGGCAGAACTATGGCTACACCTTC. Translation: CASSPYGGQNYGYTF. The chain is built from TRBV19 and TRBJ1-2; weak D call: TRBD1 (6 bases). V was shortened by 6 bases and J by 2 bases, with 16 bases between the two germline ends. CDR3 size: 15 residues. Germline V CDR1 and CDR2: LNHDA, SQIVND (reference sequence).